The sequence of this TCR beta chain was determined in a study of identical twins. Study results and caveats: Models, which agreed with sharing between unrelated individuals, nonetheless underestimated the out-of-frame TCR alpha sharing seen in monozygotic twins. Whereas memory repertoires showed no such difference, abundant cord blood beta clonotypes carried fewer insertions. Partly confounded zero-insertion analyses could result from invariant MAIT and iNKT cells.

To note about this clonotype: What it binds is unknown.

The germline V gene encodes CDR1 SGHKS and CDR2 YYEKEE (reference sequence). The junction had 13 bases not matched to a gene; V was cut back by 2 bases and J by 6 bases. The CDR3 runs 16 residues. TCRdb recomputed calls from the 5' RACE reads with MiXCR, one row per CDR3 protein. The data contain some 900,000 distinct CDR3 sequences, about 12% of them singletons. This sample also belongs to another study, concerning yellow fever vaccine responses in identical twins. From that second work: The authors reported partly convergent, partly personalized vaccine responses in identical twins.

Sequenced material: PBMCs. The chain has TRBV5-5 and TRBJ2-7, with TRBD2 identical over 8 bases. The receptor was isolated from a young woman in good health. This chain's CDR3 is CASSFGGGLGKGEQYF. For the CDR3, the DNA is TGTGCCAGCAGCTTCGGCGGGGGGTTAGGGAAAGGCGAGCAGTACTTC. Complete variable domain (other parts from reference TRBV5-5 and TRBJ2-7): DAGVTQSPTHLIKTRGQQVTLRCSPISGHKSVSWYQQVLGQGPQFIFQYYEKEERGRGNFPDRFSARQFPNYSSELNVNALLLGDSALYLCASSFGGGLGKGEQYFGPGTRLTVT.